The T cell receptor beta chain under discussion was sequenced for a study of blood T cell repertoires in COVID-19. In the study overall: Sites across the United States, Italy and Spain contributed samples from acute and convalescent COVID-19. PBMCs, B-cell-depleted T cells, or T cells provided the cDNA or gDNA that made up the material.

The table lists this clone with a count of one. Measured with immunoSEQ multiplex PCR; TCRdb has only the in-frame clones, and not every one. The sample shows over 70,000 clones, 75% to 90% of them seen only once. The sequence was obtained from a human donor in a cohort sampled during active COVID-19. The material sequenced was peripheral blood.

In DNA form, the CDR3 reads TGTGCCAGCGGGTCAGGCTTTGGCTACACCTTC. Translating it yields CASGSGFGYTF. The chain combines TRBV2 with TRBJ1-2; unclear D gene. This CDR3 has 11 residues. CDR1 is SNHLY and CDR2 is FYNNEI in the germline V gene. With 8 bases removed from V and 7 bases from J, the gap between germline ends came to 11 bases.